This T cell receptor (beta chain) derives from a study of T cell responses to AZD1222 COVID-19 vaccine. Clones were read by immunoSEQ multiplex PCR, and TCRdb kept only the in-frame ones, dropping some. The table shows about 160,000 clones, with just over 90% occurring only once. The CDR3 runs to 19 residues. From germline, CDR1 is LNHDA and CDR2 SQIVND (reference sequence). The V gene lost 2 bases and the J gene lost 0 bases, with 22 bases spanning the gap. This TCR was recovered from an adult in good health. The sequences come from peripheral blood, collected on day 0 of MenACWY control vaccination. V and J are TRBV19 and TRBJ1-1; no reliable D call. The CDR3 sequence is CASSIRLAAAVYMNTEAFF. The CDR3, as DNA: TGTGCCAGTAGTATACGTCTGGCGGCAGCTGTCTATATGAACACTGAAGCTTTCTTT.